This TCR beta chain appears in the sequencing data of a study of human versus mouse CDR3 diversity and MHC coevolution (dated by TCRdb to between 2016 and 2019). Describing the broader study: The immunoSEQ assay was reported to detect one in 200,000 T cells and to minimize multiplex PCR amplification bias. Across mouse and human samples, the number of valid reads per sample ranged from about 5.5 x 10^6 to 1.6 x 10^7. As a reference point for TCR selection on multiple MHC II alleles, the study used human naive CD4 T cell repertoires and compared them against human-TCR-locus transgenic mice that have a single MHC II. Three healthy volunteer blood donors were included in the human cohort, with one aged 30 to 40, one aged 40 to 50 and one aged 60 to 69 at collection. Broader findings and caveats from the paper: On average, more CDR3 deletions and insertions were observed in humans than in mice, indicating greater exonuclease and TdT activity. Repertoire diversity was not regarded as directly comparable between humans and mice because human T cells were selected on several MHC II alleles. The largest TCR beta repertoire according to iCHAO1 estimates belonged to humans, at 1.5 million to 2 million clonotypes, a result attributed likely to selection by multiple MHC II molecules. Among all compared groups, two of the three human donors had the lowest clonal inequality scores.

Genomic DNA was extracted from the sorted cells using the QIAGEN blood and tissue kit and was quantified on a NanoDrop 1000. The immunoSEQ platform deep sequenced and quantified TCR alpha and beta chains by multiplex PCR of genomic DNA. Under the source paper's analysis protocol: TCR sequences were annotated using IMGT gene and region definitions. Out-of-frame rearrangements were taken as a proxy for the preselection repertoire and were compared with in-frame clonotypes. The iCHAO1 estimator supplied with the immunoSEQ platform was used to estimate repertoire size. A Gini index based on the Lorenz curve was applied to in-frame amino acid clonotypes to measure clonal inequality. The intersect function of the R package tcR was used to count shared clonotypes, and the Jaccard index was used to score similarity. Frequencies of V, J and V-J usage were subjected to principal component analysis with the R prcomp function, without normalization. TCRdb's version of the immuneACCESS table is confined to in-frame rearrangements and falls short of the full clone set. An unresolved V gene accounts for under half of the shortfall where checked; the remainder is of unknown origin. Clonal size and the V and J genes are those of that table, whereas D and trimming came from the DNA. Counted in this sample were 86,000 or so clones; around 93% of them appeared once. The ten largest clones capture 1.3% of the sample.

The CDR3 goes from the cysteine to the phenylalanine over 14 residues. Only CDR3 DNA is held: 42 bases, read in frame from base 1. CDR1 and CDR2 (SGDLS, YYNGEE) derive from the germline V gene. Trimming accounts for 0 bases at V and 3 bases at J, while the number of junction bases matched to no gene is 3. Details on this clone: What this receptor recognizes is not known. Nothing much larger sits one base from this clone, and base qualities are not available.

Naive CD4 T cells, defined as CD45RO-negative and CD62L-positive, were isolated from PBMCs by fluorescence-activated cell sorting. About 52 ml of fresh peripheral blood was drawn per donor, and PBMCs were isolated by Ficoll density centrifugation. Cells were sorted on a FACSAria III instrument, and every sample had a purity above 90%. This clonotype was obtained from a person between 25 and 70 years old in good health. The chain joins TRBV9 to TRBJ2-7; TRBD2 aligns with 7 central bases. Material: naive CD4+ T cells from blood. Sample cell subset or site, as interpreted from the label and publication: CD45RO-negative CD62L-positive naive CD4 T cells. The CDR3 region reads CASSVDQRGYEQYF. The DNA reads TGTGCCAGCAGCGTAGACCAGCGGGGCTACGAGCAGTACTTC.